This T cell receptor beta chain comes out of a study of cytomegalovirus exposure and HLA in healthy donors. Primers included in the PCR were 60 Vbeta and 13 Jbeta primers. Sequencing was performed with immunoSEQ multiplex PCR; in TCRdb, only in-frame clones are kept and a portion is missing. Here the sample table reports approximately 72,000 clones. The V gene's germline CDR1 is SGHRS and CDR2 YFSETQ. Trimming pared 0 bases from V and 4 bases from J, leaving 7 bases between. This CDR3 is 14 amino acids long. This TCR was sampled from a woman aged 40 to 49 in good health and CMV-seropositive. The sequencing input was PBMCs. This rearrangement joins TRBV5-1 to TRBJ2-2; D is possibly TRBD1 (5 bases). The CDR3 sequence is CASSLADSTGELFF. CDR3 coding DNA: TGCGCCAGCAGCTTGGCCGACAGCACCGGGGAGCTGTTTTTT.